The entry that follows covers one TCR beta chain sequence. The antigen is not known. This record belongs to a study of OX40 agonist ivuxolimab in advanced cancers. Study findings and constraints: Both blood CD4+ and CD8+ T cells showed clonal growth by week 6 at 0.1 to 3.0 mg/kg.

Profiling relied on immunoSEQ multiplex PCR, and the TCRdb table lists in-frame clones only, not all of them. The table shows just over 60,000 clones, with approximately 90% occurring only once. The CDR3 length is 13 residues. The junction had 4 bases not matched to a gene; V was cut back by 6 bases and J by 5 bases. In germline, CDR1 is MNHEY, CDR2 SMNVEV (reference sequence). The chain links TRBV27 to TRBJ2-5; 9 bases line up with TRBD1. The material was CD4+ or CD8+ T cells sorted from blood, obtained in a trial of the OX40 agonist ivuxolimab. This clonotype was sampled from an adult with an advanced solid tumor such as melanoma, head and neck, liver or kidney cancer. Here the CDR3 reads CASSLTGGETQYF. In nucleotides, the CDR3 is TGTGCCAGCAGCCTGACAGGGGGTGAGACCCAGTACTTC.